One sample yielded the 18 T cell receptor beta chains listed below, sequenced in a study of blood T cell repertoires in COVID-19. TCRdb keeps only in-frame clones here, not all; method: immunoSEQ multiplex PCR. The sample lists 100,000 to 150,000 clones; about 91% were seen once. The sequenced sample consisted of peripheral blood. Receptors were obtained from a man aged 50 to 59 with acute or convalescent COVID-19.

V and J are TRBV7-2 and TRBJ1-6; a weak D match, TRBD1 (5 bases). Germline V gene sequence: CDR1 SGHTA, CDR2 FQGNSA. Trimming removed 2 bases from V and 9 bases from J, with 14 bases in between. The CDR3 has 15 amino acids. The CDR3 coding sequence is TGTGCCAGCAGCTTACAGGGACTTTCGCGTTCACCCCTCCACTTT. Translating gives CASSLQGLSRSPLHF.

This chain connects TRBV7-9 to TRBJ1-1, with D possibly matching TRBD1 (5 bases). The V and J ends lost 8 bases and 1 base respectively, with 11 bases between them. The V gene's germline CDR1 is SEHNR and CDR2 FQNEAQ (reference sequence). This CDR3 contains 13 residues. CDR3 DNA sequence: TGTGCCAGCCGGGGGACGGGGAACACTGAAGCTTTCTTT. Its translation is CASRGTGNTEAFF.

This chain joins TRBV10-3 and TRBJ2-7, with D maybe TRBD1 (5 bases). The CDR3 is 13 amino acids. From germline, CDR1 is ENHRY and CDR2 SYGVKD. The V gene lost 2 bases and the J gene lost 6 bases, with 11 bases spanning the gap. The CDR3 sequence: CAISEGAPGEQYF. The CDR3 coding sequence is TGTGCCATCAGTGAGGGGGCCCCAGGCGAGCAGTACTTC.

The rearrangement uses TRBV3-1 (or the pseudogene TRBV3-2) and TRBJ2-3; TRBD1 agrees at 7 bases. The CDR3 has 16 residues. The germline CDR1 and CDR2 sequences are LGHDT and YNNKEL (reference sequence). V lost 4 bases, J lost 0 bases, and 7 bases stayed unmatched. The CDR3 loop is CASSLYGTASTDTQYF. The CDR3 DNA follows: TGTGCCAGCAGCCTATACGGGACAGCTAGCACAGATACGCAGTATTTT.

V gene TRBV5-6 combines with J gene TRBJ2-6; unclear D gene. This CDR3 has 16 residues. Trimming removed 3 bases at V and 1 base at J, with 11 bases between. Germline V gene lookup returns CDR1 SGHDT and CDR2 YYEEEE. The CDR3 bases are TGTGCCAGCAGCTCTACCACCCTGTCTGGGGCCAACGTCCTGACTTTC. This sequence encodes CASSSTTLSGANVLTF.

V is TRBV5-4 and J is TRBJ2-7; the match to TRBD1 covers 8 bases. V trimming: 4 bases; J trimming: 2 bases; junction bases outside the gene matches: 8. CDR1 and CDR2 (germline): SGHNT, YYREEE (reference sequence). The length of the CDR3 is 15 residues. The chain's CDR3 is CASSTAIQGAYEQYF. The CDR3 bases are TGTGCCAGCAGCACAGCGATACAGGGGGCCTACGAGCAGTACTTC.

This clone turned up a few times. The chain carries TRBV5-4 and TRBJ1-2; D ambiguous. Germline CDR1 and CDR2: SGHNT and YYREEE (reference sequence). CDR3 length: 12 residues. V lost 4 bases to trimming and J lost 4 bases, with 8 bases between them. The CDR3 reads CASSERRYGYTF. CDR3 nucleotides: TGTGCCAGCAGCGAGCGACGCTATGGCTACACCTTC.

This rearrangement joins TRBV5-1 to TRBJ2-7; a weak D match, TRBD2 (6 bases). Germline CDR1 reads SGHRS; CDR2 reads YFSETQ. This CDR3 is built from 15 residues. V was trimmed by 4 bases and J by 3 bases, leaving 17 bases between them. The CDR3: CASSHTPQGGYEQYF. In nucleotides, the CDR3 is TGCGCCAGCAGCCATACCCCCCAGGGAGGCTACGAGCAGTACTTC.

The V call is TRBV18, the J call TRBJ1-1, with TRBD1 matching 9 bases. Trimming at V came to 5 bases and at J to 1 base, leaving 5 bases not matched to a gene. This CDR3 is built from 15 residues. Germline-derived CDR1 and CDR2 are KGHSH and LQKENI. The CDR3 spells CASSVNRGQNTEAFF. Written as DNA, the CDR3 is TGTGCCAGCTCAGTTAACAGGGGGCAGAACACTGAAGCTTTCTTT.

This chain links TRBV5-6 with TRBJ2-2, with TRBD1 identical over 9 bases. The germline V gene encodes CDR1 SGHDT and CDR2 YYEEEE. The CDR3 has 16 amino acids. The trim removed 3 bases at V and 5 bases at J, leaving 8 bases unmatched. The CDR3 region is CASSSGTGSTTGELFF. The CDR3 region has the DNA TGTGCCAGCAGCTCAGGGACAGGGAGTACGACCGGGGAGCTGTTTTTT.

V is TRBV7-9 and J is TRBJ1-3, with TRBD1 matching over 10 bases. CDR3 length: 17 amino acids. CDR1 and CDR2 from the germline V gene are SEHNR and FQNEAQ (reference sequence). The V and J ends lost 2 bases and 4 bases, in that order; junction bases with no gene match: 8. Here the CDR3 DNA reads TGTGCCAGCAGCTTATGGATGGGACAGGGGTCCGGAAACACCATATATTTT. Its protein is CASSLWMGQGSGNTIYF.

This clone has a single count. The chain is built from TRBV4-1 and TRBJ1-5; possible D gene TRBD1, 5 bases. Trimming took 0 bases from V and 6 from J, leaving 12 bases between them. Germline CDR1 MGHRA, CDR2 YSYEKL. The CDR3 is 15 residues long. Here the CDR3 reads CASSQDAGLGQPQHF. CDR3 sequence (DNA): TGCGCCAGCAGCCAAGATGCAGGGCTCGGTCAGCCCCAGCATTTT.

The chain joins TRBV5-1 to TRBJ1-1; a possible D gene is TRBD1 (6 bases). Germline loops: CDR1 SGHRS, CDR2 YFSETQ. Trimming shortened V by 4 bases and J by 7 bases, and 14 bases separated the two germline ends. This CDR3 contains 13 residues. The CDR3 sequence is CASSHQDSYEAFF. Written as DNA, the CDR3 is TGCGCCAGCAGCCATCAGGACAGCTATGAAGCTTTCTTT. Complete variable domain (other parts from reference TRBV5-1 and TRBJ1-1): KAGVTQTPRYLIKTRGQQVTLSCSPISGHRSVSWYQQTPGQGLQFLFEYFSETQRNKGNFPGRFSGRQFSNSRSEMNVSTLELGDSALYLCASSHQDSYEAFFGQGTRLTVV.

The V and J genes are TRBV28 and TRBJ2-1; D may be TRBD1 (6 bases). Germline V lookup: CDR1 MDHEN, CDR2 SYDVKM. The CDR3 loop spans 14 amino acids. V was pared by 3 bases and J by 4 bases, with 10 bases between. As DNA, the CDR3 is TGTGCCAGCAGTTTTAGGACAGCTTACAATGAGCAGTTCTTC. This encodes CASSFRTAYNEQFF.

This chain links TRBV9 with TRBJ1-2; the D is unclear. The V gene lost 1 base and the J gene lost 8 bases, with 12 bases spanning the gap. This CDR3 spans 13 amino acids. Per the germline V gene, CDR1 is SGDLS and CDR2 is YYNGEE. CDR3: CASSVSIGGGYTF. The CDR3 region has the DNA TGTGCCAGCAGCGTATCCATCGGAGGGGGCTACACCTTC.

The V call is TRBV4-2, the J call TRBJ2-1; the D is unclear. V was cut by 2 bases and J by 0 bases, with 8 bases left in between. CDR1 is LGHNA and CDR2 is YNFKEQ in the germline V gene. This CDR3 region has 15 residues. CDR3 bases: TGTGCCAGCAGCCAATTCCTGAGCTCCTACAATGAGCAGTTCTTC. Translated, it gives CASSQFLSSYNEQFF.

The J gene is TRBJ1-3, the V gene TRBV2; D uncertain. Germline values: CDR1 SNHLY, CDR2 FYNNEI. V was pared by 9 bases and J by 4 bases, with 10 bases between. The CDR3 runs 12 residues. The CDR3 region has the DNA TGTGCCAGGAGAGAGGGAGGAAACACCATATATTTT. Translation gives CARREGGNTIYF.

The chain is built from TRBV6-5 and TRBJ1-5; 7 nucleotides agree with TRBD1. The CDR3 is made up of 14 amino acids. Unmatched junction bases numbered 7, after V lost 8 bases and J lost 3 bases. Germline V gives CDR1 MNHEY, CDR2 SVGAGI. The CDR3 DNA reads as TGTGCCAGCCTTAGGACAGGCTACAATCAGCCCCAGCATTTT. This sequence encodes CASLRTGYNQPQHF.